This entry describes one T cell receptor (beta chain). This CDR3 has 15 amino acids. V lost 6 bases, J lost 4 bases, and 7 bases stayed unmatched. Germline lookup yields CDR1 SNHLY and CDR2 FYNNEI. This entry comes from a study of blood T cell repertoires in COVID-19. Whole-study context: Acute and convalescent COVID-19 samples came from the United States, Italy and Spain.

The assay was immunoSEQ multiplex PCR, and TCRdb's table has in-frame clones only and misses some. The data show fewer than 200,000 clones, with approximately 90% seen just once and 1.9% held by the top ten. The V gene is TRBV2, the J gene TRBJ2-3; 10 bases are a match to TRBD2. This receptor was obtained from a man between 18 and 35 years old who had recovered from COVID-19. The sample taken for sequencing was peripheral blood. The CDR3 loop is CASRTSGRSSDTQYF. The CDR3 bases are TGTGCCAGCAGGACTAGCGGGCGGTCCTCAGATACGCAGTATTTT.